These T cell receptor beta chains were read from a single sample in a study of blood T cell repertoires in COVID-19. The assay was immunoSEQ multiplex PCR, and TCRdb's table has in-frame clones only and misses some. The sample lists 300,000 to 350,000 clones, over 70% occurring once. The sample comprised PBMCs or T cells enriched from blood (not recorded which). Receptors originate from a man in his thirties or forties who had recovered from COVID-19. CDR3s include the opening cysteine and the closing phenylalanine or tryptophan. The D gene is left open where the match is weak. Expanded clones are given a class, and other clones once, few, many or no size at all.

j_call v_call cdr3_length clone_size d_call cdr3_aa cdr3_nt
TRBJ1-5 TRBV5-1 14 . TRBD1 CASSPGQGHQPQHF TGCGCCAGCAGCCCGGGACAGGGCCATCAGCCCCAGCATTTT
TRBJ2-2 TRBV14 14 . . CASSQVWAAGELFF TGTGCCAGCAGCCAAGTTTGGGCCGCCGGGGAGCTGTTTTTT
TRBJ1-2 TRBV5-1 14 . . CASSLDGGGYGYTF TGCGCCAGCAGCTTGGACGGGGGAGGGTATGGCTACACCTTC
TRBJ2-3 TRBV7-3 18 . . CASSLKYRTVLGRDTQYF TGTGCCAGCAGCCTCAAATATCGGACAGTATTAGGACGGGATACGCAGTATTTT
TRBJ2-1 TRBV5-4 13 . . CASSTGTYNEQFF TGTGCCAGCAGCACCGGGACCTACAATGAGCAGTTCTTC
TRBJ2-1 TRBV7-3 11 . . CASSPGKEQFF TGTGCCAGCAGCCCCGGGAAAGAGCAGTTCTTC
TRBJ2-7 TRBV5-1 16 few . CASSLGVGGLSYEQYF TGCGCCAGCAGCTTGGGGGTCGGCGGACTCTCCTACGAGCAGTACTTC
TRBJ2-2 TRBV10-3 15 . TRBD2 CAISRTSGGTGELFF TGTGCCATCAGCAGGACTAGCGGGGGAACCGGGGAGCTGTTTTTT
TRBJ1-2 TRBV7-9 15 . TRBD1 CASSPVGQGAVGYTF TGTGCCAGCAGCCCGGTTGGACAGGGGGCTGTAGGCTACACCTTC
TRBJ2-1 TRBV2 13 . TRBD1 CASSEQGVNEQFF TGTGCCAGCAGTGAACAGGGGGTCAATGAGCAGTTCTTC
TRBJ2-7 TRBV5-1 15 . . CASSLAPGETYEQYF TGCGCCAGCAGCTTGGCCCCAGGCGAGACCTACGAGCAGTACTTC
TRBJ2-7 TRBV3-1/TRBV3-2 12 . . CASSLRGYEQYF TGTGCCAGCAGCCTTAGAGGTTACGAGCAGTACTTC
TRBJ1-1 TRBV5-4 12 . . CASNLGGTEAFF TGTGCCAGCAACCTAGGGGGAACTGAAGCTTTCTTT
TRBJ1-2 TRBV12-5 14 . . CASGLDRERGGYTF TGTGCTAGTGGTTTGGACAGGGAAAGAGGTGGCTACACCTTC
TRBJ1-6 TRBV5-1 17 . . CASRTSTGFASNSPLHF TGCGCCAGCAGAACCTCAACAGGGTTTGCCTCTAATTCACCCCTCCACTTT
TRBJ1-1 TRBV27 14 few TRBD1 CASSGTGGYTEAFF TGTGCCAGCAGTGGGACAGGGGGCTACACTGAAGCTTTCTTT
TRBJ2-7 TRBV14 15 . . CASSQAAGSPYEQYF TGTGCCAGCAGCCAAGCGGCGGGGTCCCCCTACGAGCAGTACTTC
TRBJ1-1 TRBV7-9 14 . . CASSPVRGNTEAFF TGTGCCAGCAGCCCTGTGAGAGGGAACACTGAAGCTTTCTTT
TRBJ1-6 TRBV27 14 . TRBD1 CASSPTGGNSPLHF TGTGCCAGCAGTCCTACAGGGGGAAATTCACCCCTCCACTTT
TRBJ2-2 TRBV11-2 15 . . CASSLIRGNTGELFF TGTGCCAGCAGCTTAATCAGGGGGAACACCGGGGAGCTGTTTTTT
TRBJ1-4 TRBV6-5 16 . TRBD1 CASSYWADRVVEKLFF TGTGCCAGCAGTTACTGGGCCGACAGGGTTGTGGAAAAACTGTTTTTT
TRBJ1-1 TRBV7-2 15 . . CASSLGSRMNTEAFF TGTGCCAGCAGCTTAGGATCTAGGATGAACACTGAAGCTTTCTTT
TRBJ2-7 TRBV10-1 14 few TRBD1 CASSVEGTGSEQYF TGCGCCAGCAGTGTCGAGGGGACAGGGTCCGAGCAGTACTTC
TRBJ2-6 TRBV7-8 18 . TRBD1 CASSLDRDRVAGANVLTF TGTGCCAGCAGCTTGGATCGGGACAGGGTAGCTGGGGCCAACGTCCTGACTTTC
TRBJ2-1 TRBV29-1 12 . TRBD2 CSETSGYNEQFF TGCAGCGAGACTAGCGGCTACAATGAGCAGTTCTTC
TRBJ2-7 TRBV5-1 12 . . CASSLDLNEQYF TGCGCCAGCAGCTTGGACTTAAACGAGCAGTACTTC
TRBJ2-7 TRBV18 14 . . CASSPLWGESEQYF TGTGCCAGCTCACCCCTTTGGGGGGAAAGCGAGCAGTACTTC
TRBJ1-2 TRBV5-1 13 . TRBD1 CASWGQGNYGYTF TGCGCCAGCTGGGGACAGGGCAACTATGGCTACACCTTC
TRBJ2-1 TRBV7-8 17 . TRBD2 CASSLLSRLAGDNEQFF TGTGCCAGCAGCTTACTCTCCCGACTAGCGGGTGACAATGAGCAGTTCTTC
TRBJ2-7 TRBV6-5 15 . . CASSTQGGVGNEQYF TGTGCCAGCAGTACGCAGGGGGGTGTGGGGAACGAGCAGTACTTC
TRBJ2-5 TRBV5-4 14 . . CASSLVAEQETQYF TGTGCCAGCAGCTTAGTAGCGGAACAAGAGACCCAGTACTTC
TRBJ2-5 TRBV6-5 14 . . CASQQGPIQQTQYF TGTGCCAGCCAACAGGGTCCCATCCAACAGACCCAGTACTTC
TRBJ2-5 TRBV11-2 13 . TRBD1 CASGDREWGTQYF TGTGCCAGCGGCGACAGGGAATGGGGGACCCAGTACTTC
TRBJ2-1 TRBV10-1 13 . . CASSGTIGDEQFF TGCGCCAGCAGTGGGACTATAGGCGATGAGCAGTTCTTC
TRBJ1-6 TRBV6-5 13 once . CASSRTDSTPLHF TGTGCCAGCAGCCGGACGGACAGCACACCCCTCCACTTT
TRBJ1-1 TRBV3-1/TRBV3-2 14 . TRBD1 CASSIRGGAGQAFF TGTGCCAGCAGCATACGAGGGGGCGCCGGTCAAGCTTTCTTT
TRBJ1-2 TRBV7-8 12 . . CATRQVDYGYTF TGTGCCACTCGACAGGTCGACTATGGCTACACCTTC
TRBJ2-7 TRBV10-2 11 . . CASSDLYEQYF TGCGCCAGCAGTGACCTCTACGAGCAGTACTTC
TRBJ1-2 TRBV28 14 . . CASSYGQIYYGYTF TGTGCCAGCAGCTACGGACAGATTTACTATGGCTACACCTTC
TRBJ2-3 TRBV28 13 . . CASSFGGADTQYF TGTGCCAGCAGTTTCGGAGGGGCAGATACGCAGTATTTT
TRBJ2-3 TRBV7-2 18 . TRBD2 CASSSPAGTSGGTDTQYF TGTGCCAGCAGCTCCCCTGCCGGGACTAGCGGGGGAACAGATACGCAGTATTTT
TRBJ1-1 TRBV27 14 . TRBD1 CASSPTGAGTEAFF TGTGCCAGCAGTCCGACAGGGGCAGGGACTGAAGCTTTCTTT
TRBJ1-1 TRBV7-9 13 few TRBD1 CASSSMTGNEAFF TGTGCCAGCAGCTCGATGACAGGGAATGAAGCTTTCTTT
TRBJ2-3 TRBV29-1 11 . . CSVELSITQYF TGCAGCGTTGAGCTCAGTATAACGCAGTATTTT
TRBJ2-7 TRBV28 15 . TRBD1 CASIPGQGVSTEQYF TGTGCCAGCATTCCGGGACAGGGGGTTTCTACTGAGCAGTACTTC
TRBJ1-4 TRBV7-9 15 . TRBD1 CASTMGAGGNEKLFF TGTGCCAGCACCATGGGGGCAGGGGGGAATGAAAAACTGTTTTTT
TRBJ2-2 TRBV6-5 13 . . CASSPRDTGELFF TGTGCCAGCAGTCCCCGGGACACCGGGGAGCTGTTTTTT
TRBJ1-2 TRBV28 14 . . CASSFLGGAYGYTF TGTGCCAGCAGTTTCTTAGGGGGAGCCTATGGCTACACCTTC
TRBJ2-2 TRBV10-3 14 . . CASGGTDNTGELFF TGTGCCTCGGGGGGGACAGACAACACCGGGGAGCTGTTTTTT
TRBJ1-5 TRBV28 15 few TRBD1 CASSLPTGLYQPQHF TGTGCCAGCAGTTTACCGACAGGGCTTTATCAGCCCCAGCATTTT
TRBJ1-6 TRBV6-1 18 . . CASSERSDRPILNSPLHF TGTGCCAGCAGTGAACGGTCAGACAGACCGATCCTTAATTCACCCCTCCACTTT
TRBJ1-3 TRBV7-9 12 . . CASSTEGNTIYF TGTGCCAGCAGTACGGAGGGAAACACCATATATTTT
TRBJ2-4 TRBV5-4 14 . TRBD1 CASSLQGAKNIQYF TGTGCCAGCAGCTTACAGGGGGCCAAAAACATTCAGTACTTC
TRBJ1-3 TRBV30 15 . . CAWMVRGKAGNTIYF TGTGCCTGGATGGTGCGGGGGAAAGCTGGAAACACCATATATTTT
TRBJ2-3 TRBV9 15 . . CASSARSGWADTQYF TGTGCCAGCAGCGCCCGTTCGGGGTGGGCAGATACGCAGTATTTT
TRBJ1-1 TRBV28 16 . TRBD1 CASSLSTGGADTEAFF TGTGCCAGCAGTTTATCTACAGGGGGCGCGGACACTGAAGCTTTCTTT
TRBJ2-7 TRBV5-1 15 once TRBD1 CASSFAGQGAGEQYF TGCGCCAGCAGCTTTGCCGGACAGGGGGCTGGCGAGCAGTACTTC
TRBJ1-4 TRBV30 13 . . CAWSQGTNEKLFF TGTGCCTGGAGTCAGGGGACTAATGAAAAACTGTTTTTT
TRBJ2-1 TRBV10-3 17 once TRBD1 CAISDRRGTGGHNEQFF TGTGCCATCAGTGATCGAAGGGGGACAGGGGGACACAATGAGCAGTTCTTC